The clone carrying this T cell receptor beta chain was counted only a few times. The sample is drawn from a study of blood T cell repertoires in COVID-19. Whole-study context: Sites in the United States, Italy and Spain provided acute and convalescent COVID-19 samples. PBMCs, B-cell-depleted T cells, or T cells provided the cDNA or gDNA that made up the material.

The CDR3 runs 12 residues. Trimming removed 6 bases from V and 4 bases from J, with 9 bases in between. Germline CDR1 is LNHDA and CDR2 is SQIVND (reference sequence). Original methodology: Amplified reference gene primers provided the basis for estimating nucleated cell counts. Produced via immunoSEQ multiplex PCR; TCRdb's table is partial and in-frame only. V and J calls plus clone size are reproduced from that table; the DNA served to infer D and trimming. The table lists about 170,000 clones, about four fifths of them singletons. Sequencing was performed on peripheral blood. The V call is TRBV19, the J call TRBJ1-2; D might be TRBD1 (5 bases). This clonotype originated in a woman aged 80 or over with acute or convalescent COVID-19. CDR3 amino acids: CASSPGGYGYTF. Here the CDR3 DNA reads TGTGCCAGTAGCCCCGGGGGCTATGGCTACACCTTC. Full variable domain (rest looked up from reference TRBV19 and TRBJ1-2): DGGITQSPKYLFRKEGQNVTLSCEQNLNHDAMYWYRQDPGQGLRLIYYSQIVNDFQKGDIAEGYSVSREKKESFPLTVTSAQKNPTAFYLCASSPGGYGYTFGSGTRLTVV.